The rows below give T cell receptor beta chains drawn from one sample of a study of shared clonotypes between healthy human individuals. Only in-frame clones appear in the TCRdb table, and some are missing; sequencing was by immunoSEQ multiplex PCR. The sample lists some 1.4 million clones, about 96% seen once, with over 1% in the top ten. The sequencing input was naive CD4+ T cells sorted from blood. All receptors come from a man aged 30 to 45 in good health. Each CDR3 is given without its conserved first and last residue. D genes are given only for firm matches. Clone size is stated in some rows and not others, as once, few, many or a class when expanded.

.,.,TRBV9,ASSVGISGANVLT
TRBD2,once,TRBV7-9,ASSQRLLLAAPSYNEQF
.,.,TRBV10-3,AISEFAAQF
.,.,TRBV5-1,ASSSLPLNEQF
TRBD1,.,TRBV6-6,ASGTGGAGTQY
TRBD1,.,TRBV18,ASSPLLGPTGVMDSGANVLT
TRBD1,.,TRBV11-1,ASSLRTGGNYGYT
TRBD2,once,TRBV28,ASSPLSPARGRPGVTDTQY
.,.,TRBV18,ASSPPGLPEQY
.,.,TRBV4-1,ASSQLSGFSYEQY
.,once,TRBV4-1,ASSPGLGLRGGGNEQF
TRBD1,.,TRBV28,ASSLRQGNYNEQF
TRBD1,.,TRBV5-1,ASSLTGTGPYNEQF
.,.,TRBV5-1,ASSLSRGHEQY
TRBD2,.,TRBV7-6,ASSLVRLAGVSDEQF
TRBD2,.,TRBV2,ASRVSSGRSWQF
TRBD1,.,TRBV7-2,ASSLSGQGDGNTIY
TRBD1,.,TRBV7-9,ASSLVSRGPYEQY
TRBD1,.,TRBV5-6,ASSSPQGLNTEAF
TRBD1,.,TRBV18,ASSPSSGLAGGYEKLF
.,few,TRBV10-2,ASRDLSYEQY